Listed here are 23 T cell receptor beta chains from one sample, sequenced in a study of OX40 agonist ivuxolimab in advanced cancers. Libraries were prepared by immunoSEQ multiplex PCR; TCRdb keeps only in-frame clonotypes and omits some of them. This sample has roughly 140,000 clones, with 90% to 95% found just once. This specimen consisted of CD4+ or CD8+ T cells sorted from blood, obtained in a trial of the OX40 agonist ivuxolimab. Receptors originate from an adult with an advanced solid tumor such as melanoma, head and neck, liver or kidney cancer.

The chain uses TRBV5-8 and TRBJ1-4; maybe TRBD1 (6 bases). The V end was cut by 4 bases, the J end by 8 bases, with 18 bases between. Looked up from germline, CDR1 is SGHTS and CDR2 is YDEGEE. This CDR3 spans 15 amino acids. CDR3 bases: TGTGCCAGCAGCCCGCCACAGGGCCGCGGGGAAAAACTGTTTTTT. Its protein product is CASSPPQGRGEKLFF.

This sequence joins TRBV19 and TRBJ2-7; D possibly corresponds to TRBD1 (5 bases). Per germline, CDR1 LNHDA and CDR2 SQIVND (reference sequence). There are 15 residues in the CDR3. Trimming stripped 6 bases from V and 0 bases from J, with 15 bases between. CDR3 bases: TGTGCCAGTAGCTTAGGGGTCGTGAGCTCCTACGAGCAGTACTTC. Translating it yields CASSLGVVSSYEQYF.

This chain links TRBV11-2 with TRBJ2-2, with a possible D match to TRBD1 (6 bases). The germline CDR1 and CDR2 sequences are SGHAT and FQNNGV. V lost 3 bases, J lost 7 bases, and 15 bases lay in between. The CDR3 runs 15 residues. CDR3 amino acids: CASSFAGTQNGELFF. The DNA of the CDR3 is TGTGCCAGCAGCTTCGCCGGGACACAGAACGGGGAGCTGTTTTTT.

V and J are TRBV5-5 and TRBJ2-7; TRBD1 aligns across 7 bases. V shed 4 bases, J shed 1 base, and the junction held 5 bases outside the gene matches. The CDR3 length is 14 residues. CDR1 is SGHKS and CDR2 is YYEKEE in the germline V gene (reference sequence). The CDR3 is CASSNRQGSYEQYF. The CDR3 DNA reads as TGTGCCAGCAGCAATAGACAGGGTTCCTACGAGCAGTACTTC.

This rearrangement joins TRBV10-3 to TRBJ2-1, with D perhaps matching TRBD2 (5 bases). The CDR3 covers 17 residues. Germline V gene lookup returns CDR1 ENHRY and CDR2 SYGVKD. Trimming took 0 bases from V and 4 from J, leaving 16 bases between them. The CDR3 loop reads CAISESPPAVRYNEQFF. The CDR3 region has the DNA TGTGCCATCAGTGAGTCACCTCCAGCGGTACGGTACAATGAGCAGTTCTTC.

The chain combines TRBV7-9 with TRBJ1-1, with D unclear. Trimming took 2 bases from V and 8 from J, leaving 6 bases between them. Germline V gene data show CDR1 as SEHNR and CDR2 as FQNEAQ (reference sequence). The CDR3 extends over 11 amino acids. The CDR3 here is CASSLTGEAFF. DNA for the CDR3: TGTGCCAGCAGCTTAACTGGGGAAGCTTTCTTT.

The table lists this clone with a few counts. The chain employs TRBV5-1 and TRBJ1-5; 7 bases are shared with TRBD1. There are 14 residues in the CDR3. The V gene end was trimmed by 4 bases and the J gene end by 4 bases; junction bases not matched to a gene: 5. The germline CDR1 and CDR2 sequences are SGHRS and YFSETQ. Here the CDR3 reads CASSRDSQNQPQHF. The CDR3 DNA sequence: TGCGCCAGCAGCAGGGACAGCCAAAATCAGCCCCAGCATTTT.

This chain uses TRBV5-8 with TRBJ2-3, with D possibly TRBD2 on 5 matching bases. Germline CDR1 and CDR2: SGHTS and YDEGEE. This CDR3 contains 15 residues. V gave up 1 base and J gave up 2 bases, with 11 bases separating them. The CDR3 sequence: CASSLWLGATDTQYF. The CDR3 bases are TGTGCCAGCAGCTTGTGGCTGGGAGCCACAGATACGCAGTATTTT. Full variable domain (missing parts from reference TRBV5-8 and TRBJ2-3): EAGVTQSPTHLIKTRGQQATLRCSPISGHTSVYWYQQALGLGLQFLLWYDEGEERNRGNFPPRFSGRQFPNYSSELNVNALELEDSALYLCASSLWLGATDTQYFGPGTRLTVL.

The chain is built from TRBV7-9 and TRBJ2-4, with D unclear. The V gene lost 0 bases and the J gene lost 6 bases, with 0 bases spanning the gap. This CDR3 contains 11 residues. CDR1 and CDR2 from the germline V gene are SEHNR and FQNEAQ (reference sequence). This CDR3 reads CASSLANIQYF. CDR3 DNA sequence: TGTGCCAGCAGCTTAGCAAACATTCAGTACTTC.

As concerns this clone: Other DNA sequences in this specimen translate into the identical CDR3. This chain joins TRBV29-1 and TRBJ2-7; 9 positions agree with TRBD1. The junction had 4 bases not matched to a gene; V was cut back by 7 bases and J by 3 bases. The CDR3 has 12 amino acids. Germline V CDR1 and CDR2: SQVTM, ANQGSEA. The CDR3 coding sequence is TGCAGCGCGAGACAGGGGGGCTACGAGCAGTACTTC. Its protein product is CSARQGGYEQYF.

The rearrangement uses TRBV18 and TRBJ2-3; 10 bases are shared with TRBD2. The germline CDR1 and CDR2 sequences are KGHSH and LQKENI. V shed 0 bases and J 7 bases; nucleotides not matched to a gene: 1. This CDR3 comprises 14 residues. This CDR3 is CASSPPTSGYTQYF. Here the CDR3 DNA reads TGTGCCAGCTCACCACCGACTAGCGGGTATACGCAGTATTTT.

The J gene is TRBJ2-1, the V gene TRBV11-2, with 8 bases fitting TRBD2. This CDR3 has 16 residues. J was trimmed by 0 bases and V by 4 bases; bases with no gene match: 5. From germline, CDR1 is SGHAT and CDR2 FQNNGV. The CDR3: CASSYLAGISYNEQFF. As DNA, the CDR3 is TGTGCCAGCAGCTATCTAGCGGGCATCTCCTACAATGAGCAGTTCTTC.

This chain's CDR3 is CASSSRGGYQETQYF. CDR3 in DNA: TGTGCCAGCAGCTCCCGGGGAGGGTACCAAGAGACCCAGTACTTC. The J gene is TRBJ2-5, the V gene TRBV7-2, with 7 bases matching TRBD2. The CDR3 has 15 amino acids. Germline values: CDR1 SGHTA, CDR2 FQGNSA. J was trimmed by 0 bases and V by 4 bases; bases with no gene match: 5.

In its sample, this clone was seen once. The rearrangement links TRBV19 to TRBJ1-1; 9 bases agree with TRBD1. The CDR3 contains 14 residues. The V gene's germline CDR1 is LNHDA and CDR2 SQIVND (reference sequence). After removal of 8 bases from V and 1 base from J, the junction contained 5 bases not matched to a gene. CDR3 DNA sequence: TGTGCCAGTGCCACAGGGGGCAGGAACACTGAAGCTTTCTTT. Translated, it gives CASATGGRNTEAFF. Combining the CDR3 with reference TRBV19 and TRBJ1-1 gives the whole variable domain DGGITQSPKYLFRKEGQNVTLSCEQNLNHDAMYWYRQDPGQGLRLIYYSQIVNDFQKGDIAEGYSVSREKKESFPLTVTSAQKNPTAFYLCASATGGRNTEAFFGQGTRLTVV.

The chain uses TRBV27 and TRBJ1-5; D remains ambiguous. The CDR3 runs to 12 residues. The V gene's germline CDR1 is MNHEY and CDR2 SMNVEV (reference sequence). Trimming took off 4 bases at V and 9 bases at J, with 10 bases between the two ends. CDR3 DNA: TGTGCCAGCAGTTACGGCCGGGGGCCCCAGCATTTT. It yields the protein CASSYGRGPQHF.

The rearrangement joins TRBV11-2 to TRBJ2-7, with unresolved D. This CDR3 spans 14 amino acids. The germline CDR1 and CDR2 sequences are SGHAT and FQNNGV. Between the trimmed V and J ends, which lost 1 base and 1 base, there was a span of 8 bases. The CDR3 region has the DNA TGTGCCAGCAGCTTAGGCAGGCTTTCCTACGAGCAGTACTTC. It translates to CASSLGRLSYEQYF.

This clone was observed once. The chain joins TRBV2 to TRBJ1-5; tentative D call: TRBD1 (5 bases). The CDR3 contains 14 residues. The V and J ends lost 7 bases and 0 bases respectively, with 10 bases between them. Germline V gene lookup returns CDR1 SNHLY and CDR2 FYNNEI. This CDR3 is CASKQENSNQPQHF. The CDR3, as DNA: TGTGCCAGCAAACAGGAAAATAGCAATCAGCCCCAGCATTTT.

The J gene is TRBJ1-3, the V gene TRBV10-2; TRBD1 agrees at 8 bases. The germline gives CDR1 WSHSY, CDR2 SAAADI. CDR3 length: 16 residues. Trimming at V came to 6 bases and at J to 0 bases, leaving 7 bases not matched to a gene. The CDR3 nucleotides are TGCGCCAGCAGGTTGGGGCAGGGGGCCTCTGGAAACACCATATATTTT. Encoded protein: CASRLGQGASGNTIYF.

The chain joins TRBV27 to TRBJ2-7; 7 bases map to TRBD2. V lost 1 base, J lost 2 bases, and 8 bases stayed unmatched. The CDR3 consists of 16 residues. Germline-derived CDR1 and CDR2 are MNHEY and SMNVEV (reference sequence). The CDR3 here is CASSLFDGGGTYEQYF. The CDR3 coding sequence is TGTGCCAGCAGTTTATTTGATGGGGGAGGGACCTACGAGCAGTACTTC.

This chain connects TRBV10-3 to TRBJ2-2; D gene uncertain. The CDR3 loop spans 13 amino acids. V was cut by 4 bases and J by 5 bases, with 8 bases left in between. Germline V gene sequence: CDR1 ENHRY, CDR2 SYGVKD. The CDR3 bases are TGTGCCATCAGTGGGGTAGGGACCGGGGAGCTGTTTTTT. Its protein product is CAISGVGTGELFF.

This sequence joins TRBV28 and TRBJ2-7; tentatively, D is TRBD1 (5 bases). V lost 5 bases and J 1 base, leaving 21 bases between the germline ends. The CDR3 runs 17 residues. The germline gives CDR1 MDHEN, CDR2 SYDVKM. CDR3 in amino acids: CASSPPSGQGRSYEQYF. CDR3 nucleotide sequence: TGTGCCAGCAGTCCCCCATCTGGGCAGGGCCGTTCCTACGAGCAGTACTTC. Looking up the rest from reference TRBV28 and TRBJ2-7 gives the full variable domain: DVKVTQSSRYLVKRTGEKVFLECVQDMDHENMFWYRQDPGLGLRLIYFSYDVKMKEKGDIPEGYSVSREKKERFSLILESASTNQTSMYLCASSPPSGQGRSYEQYFGPGTRLTVT.

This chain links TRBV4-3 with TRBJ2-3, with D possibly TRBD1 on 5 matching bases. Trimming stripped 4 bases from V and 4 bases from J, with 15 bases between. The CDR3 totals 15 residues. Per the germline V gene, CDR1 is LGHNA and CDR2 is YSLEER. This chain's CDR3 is CASSPHRYSADTQYF. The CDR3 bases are TGCGCCAGCAGCCCGCACAGGTATTCGGCAGATACGCAGTATTTT.

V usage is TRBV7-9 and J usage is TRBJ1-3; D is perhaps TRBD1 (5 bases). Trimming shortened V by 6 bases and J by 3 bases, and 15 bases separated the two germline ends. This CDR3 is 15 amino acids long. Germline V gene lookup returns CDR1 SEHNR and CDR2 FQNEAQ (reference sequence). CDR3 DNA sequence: TGTGCCAGCAGTCCCGACGGGGGAAGTGGAAACACCATATATTTT. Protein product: CASSPDGGSGNTIYF.